The present TCR beta chain was sequenced within a study of technical replicates of blood from a few donors (dated by TCRdb to 2016 to 2017). V lost 4 bases and J lost 3 bases; the stretch between them is 7 bases long. CDR1 is given as SGHNT and CDR2 as YYREEE, both from the germline V gene (reference sequence). From its cysteine to its phenylalanine, the CDR3 spans 13 amino acids. Only CDR3 DNA remains: 39 bases, in frame from the first base. Comments on this clone: Its recognized antigen is unknown. No base-level quality is on record; no much larger clone is a single base apart.

The library was prepared using the immunoSEQ multiplex PCR assay. TCRdb retrieved this table from immuneACCESS and kept in-frame rearrangements only. Not all clones are present; in checked studies, unresolved V genes account for under half, and no reason is known for the remainder. Present in this sample are approximately 49,000 clones, 80% to 95% of which were seen just once. The ten largest clones take up approximately 3.6% of the sample. Sequencing was done on a sample of PBMCs. Recombination linked TRBV5-4 to TRBJ2-2; a tentative D match to TRBD2 spans 6 bases. The source is a human donor in good health. Some clones in this sample may be carry-over from other donors' samples. CDR3 region: CASSREYTGELFF. The nucleotides read TGTGCCAGCAGCCGGGAGTACACCGGGGAGCTGTTTTTT. With all but the CDR3 taken from the reference TRBV5-4 and TRBJ2-2 genes, the full variable domain is: ETGVTQSPTHLIKTRGQQVTLRCSSQSGHNTVSWYQQALGQGPQFIFQYYREEENGRGNFPPRFSGLQFPNYSSELNVNALELDDSALYLCASSREYTGELFFGEGSRLTVL.